Each of the 10 T cell receptor beta chains below was sequenced from the same sample in a study of blood T cell repertoires in COVID-19. Profiling relied on immunoSEQ multiplex PCR, and the TCRdb table lists in-frame clones only, not all of them. The sample lists some 250,000 clones, over 75% occurring once. The source material was peripheral blood. These TCRs come from a woman under 40 with acute or convalescent COVID-19.

The chain links TRBV27 to TRBJ1-4; D is undetermined. Germline loops: CDR1 MNHEY, CDR2 SMNVEV (reference sequence). The CDR3 extends over 15 amino acids. Trimming removed 2 bases from V and 0 bases from J, with 7 bases in between. CDR3 in DNA: TGTGCCAGCAGTTTACTCGCGACAACTAATGAAAAACTGTTTTTT. It codes for CASSLLATTNEKLFF.

The chain employs TRBV19 and TRBJ2-1, with D unresolved. The CDR3 has 18 residues. The V and J ends lost 2 bases and 1 base respectively, with 18 bases between them. Germline values: CDR1 LNHDA, CDR2 SQIVND (reference sequence). The CDR3 DNA reads TGTGCCAGTAGTATAATTCCCGTGGGCCCCAAGTCCTACAATGAGCAGTTCTTC. Protein: CASSIIPVGPKSYNEQFF.

This chain connects TRBV7-9 to TRBJ2-1; D ambiguous. The CDR3 covers 16 residues. The germline CDR1 and CDR2 sequences are SEHNR and FQNEAQ (reference sequence). V was cut by 1 base and J by 0 bases, with 10 bases left in between. The CDR3 here is CASSLGSRSSYNEQFF. CDR3 bases: TGTGCCAGCAGCTTAGGATCGAGGAGCTCCTACAATGAGCAGTTCTTC.

V usage is TRBV27 and J usage is TRBJ2-7; D may be TRBD1 (6 bases). The CDR3 is 16 residues long. CDR1 MNHEY and CDR2 SMNVEV come from the germline V gene (reference sequence). Trimming pared 4 bases from V and 4 bases from J, leaving 20 bases between. CDR3 bases: TGTGCCAGCAGTTACACGACAGGAGCGGTCGCTTACGAGCAGTACTTC. The encoded protein is CASSYTTGAVAYEQYF.

V usage is TRBV11-2 and J usage is TRBJ2-7, with D maybe TRBD1 (6 bases). The CDR3 is 13 amino acids. V shed 4 bases and J shed 2 bases, with 9 bases lying between them. Germline V gene sequence: CDR1 SGHAT, CDR2 FQNNGV. The CDR3 coding sequence is TGTGCCAGCAGCTGGGACACTCCCTACGAGCAGTACTTC. This codes for CASSWDTPYEQYF.

The gene calls are TRBV5-4 and TRBJ1-1, with D possibly being TRBD1 (6 bases). This CDR3 has 13 amino acids. Germline CDR1 and CDR2: SGHNT and YYREEE (reference sequence). The V gene lost 7 bases and the J gene lost 6 bases, with 16 bases spanning the gap. CDR3 sequence: CASGTGNDPEAFF. For the CDR3, the DNA is TGTGCCAGCGGTACAGGGAATGACCCTGAAGCTTTCTTT.

The rearrangement joins TRBV5-1 to TRBJ2-5; tentatively, D is TRBD1 (6 bases). The CDR3 runs 13 residues. CDR1 and CDR2 from the germline V gene are SGHRS and YFSETQ. V dropped 2 bases and J dropped 5 bases, with 10 bases sitting between them. The CDR3 region is CASSFGTWETQYF. The CDR3 DNA sequence: TGCGCCAGCAGCTTCGGGACATGGGAGACCCAGTACTTC. The full variable domain, in which reference TRBV5-1 and TRBJ2-5 provide the parts outside the CDR3, is KAGVTQTPRYLIKTRGQQVTLSCSPISGHRSVSWYQQTPGQGLQFLFEYFSETQRNKGNFPGRFSGRQFSNSRSEMNVSTLELGDSALYLCASSFGTWETQYFGPGTRLLVL.

The genes are TRBV10-3 and TRBJ2-7; 9 bases fit TRBD1. The CDR3 extends over 12 amino acids. Trimming took 9 bases from V and 2 from J; bases not matched to a gene: 2. Germline CDR1 and CDR2: ENHRY and SYGVKD. CDR3 protein: CAIQGATYEQYF. In DNA form, the CDR3 reads TGTGCCATACAGGGGGCCACCTACGAGCAGTACTTC.

The CDR3 DNA follows: TGTGCCAGCAGGGACTGGACTCATAGGACCGGGGAGCTGTTTTTT. It encodes CASRDWTHRTGELFF. The genes are TRBV6-5 and TRBJ2-2; possibly TRBD2 for D (5 bases). Deletions cut 6 bases from V and 5 bases from J, with 16 bases between. The germline gives CDR1 MNHEY, CDR2 SVGAGI. CDR3 size: 15 residues.

The gene calls are TRBV19 and TRBJ2-5; TRBD1 matches at 11 bases. Germline assignment: CDR1 LNHDA and CDR2 SQIVND (reference sequence). The CDR3 covers 15 residues. After removal of 1 base from V and 5 bases from J, the junction contained 3 bases not matched to a gene. The CDR3, as DNA: TGTGCCAGTAGTATAGCGGACAGGGGGCCCGAGACCCAGTACTTC. Protein sequence: CASSIADRGPETQYF.